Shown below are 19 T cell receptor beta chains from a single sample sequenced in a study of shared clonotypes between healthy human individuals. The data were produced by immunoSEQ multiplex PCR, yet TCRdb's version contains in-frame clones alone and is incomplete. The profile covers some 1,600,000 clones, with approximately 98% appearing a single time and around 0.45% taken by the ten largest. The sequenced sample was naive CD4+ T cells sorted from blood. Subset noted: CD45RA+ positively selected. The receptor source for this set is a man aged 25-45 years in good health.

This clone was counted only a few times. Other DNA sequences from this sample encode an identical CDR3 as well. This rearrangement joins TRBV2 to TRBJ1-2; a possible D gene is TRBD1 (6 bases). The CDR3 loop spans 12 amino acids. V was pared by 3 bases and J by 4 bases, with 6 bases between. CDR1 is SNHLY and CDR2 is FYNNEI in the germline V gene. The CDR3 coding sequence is TGTGCCAGCAGTGAGGACAGCTATGGCTACACCTTC. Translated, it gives CASSEDSYGYTF.

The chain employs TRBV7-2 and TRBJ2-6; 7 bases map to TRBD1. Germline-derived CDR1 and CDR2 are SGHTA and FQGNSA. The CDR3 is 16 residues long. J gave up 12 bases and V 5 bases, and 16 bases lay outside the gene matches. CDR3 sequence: CASSPISTGRYFVLTF. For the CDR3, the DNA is TGTGCCAGCAGCCCAATATCGACAGGGAGATATTTCGTCCTGACTTTC.

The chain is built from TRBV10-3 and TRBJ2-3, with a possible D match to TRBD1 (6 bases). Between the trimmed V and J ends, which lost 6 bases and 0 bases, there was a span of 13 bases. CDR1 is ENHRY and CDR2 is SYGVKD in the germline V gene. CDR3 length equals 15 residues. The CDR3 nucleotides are TGTGCCATCAGGCGGACAGAGACCAGCACAGATACGCAGTATTTT. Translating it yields CAIRRTETSTDTQYF.

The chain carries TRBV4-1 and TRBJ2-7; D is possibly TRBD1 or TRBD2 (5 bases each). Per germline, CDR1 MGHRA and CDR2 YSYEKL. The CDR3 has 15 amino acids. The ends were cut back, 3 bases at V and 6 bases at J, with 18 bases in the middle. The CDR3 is CASSQPGPPTREQYF. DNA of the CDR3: TGCGCCAGCAGCCAGCCGGGACCACCGACCCGCGAGCAGTACTTC.

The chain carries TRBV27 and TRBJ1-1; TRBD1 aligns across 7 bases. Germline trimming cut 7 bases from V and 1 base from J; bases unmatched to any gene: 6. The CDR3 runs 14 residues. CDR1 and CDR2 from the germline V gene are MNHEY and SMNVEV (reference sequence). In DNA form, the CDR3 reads TGTGCCAGCACCAAGGGGGCTTGGAACACTGAAGCTTTCTTT. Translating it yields CASTKGAWNTEAFF.

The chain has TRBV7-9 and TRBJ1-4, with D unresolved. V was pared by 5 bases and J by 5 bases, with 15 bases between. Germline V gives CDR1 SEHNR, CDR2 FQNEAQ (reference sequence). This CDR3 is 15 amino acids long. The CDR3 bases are TGTGCCAGCAGCCAAGGGTCCCTAACGAATGAAAAACTGTTTTTT. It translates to CASSQGSLTNEKLFF.

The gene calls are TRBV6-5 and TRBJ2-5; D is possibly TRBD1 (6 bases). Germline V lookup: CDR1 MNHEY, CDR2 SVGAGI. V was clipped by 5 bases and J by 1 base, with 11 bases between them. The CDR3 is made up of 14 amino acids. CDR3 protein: CASSNPTGQETQYF. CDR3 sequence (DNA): TGTGCCAGCAGTAACCCGACAGGCCAAGAGACCCAGTACTTC.

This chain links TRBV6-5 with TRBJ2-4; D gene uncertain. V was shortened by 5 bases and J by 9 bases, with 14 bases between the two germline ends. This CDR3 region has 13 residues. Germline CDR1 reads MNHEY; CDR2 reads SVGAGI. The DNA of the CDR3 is TGTGCCAGCAGTGAGGACCACTGGGGCATTCAGTACTTC. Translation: CASSEDHWGIQYF.

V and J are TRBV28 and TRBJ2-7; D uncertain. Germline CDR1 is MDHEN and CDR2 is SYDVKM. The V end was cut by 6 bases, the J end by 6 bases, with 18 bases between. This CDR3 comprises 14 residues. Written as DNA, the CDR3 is TGTGCCAGCAGACCGGGCCCCATGCCTTCCGAGCAGTACTTC. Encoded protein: CASRPGPMPSEQYF.

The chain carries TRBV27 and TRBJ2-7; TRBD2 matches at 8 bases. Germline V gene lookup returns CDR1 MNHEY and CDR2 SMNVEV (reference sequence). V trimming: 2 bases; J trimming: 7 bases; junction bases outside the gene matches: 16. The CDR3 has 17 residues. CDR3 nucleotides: TGTGCCAGCAGTTTAGATCCTAGCGGGCCCCCCATGGGGGAGCAGTACTTC. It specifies CASSLDPSGPPMGEQYF.

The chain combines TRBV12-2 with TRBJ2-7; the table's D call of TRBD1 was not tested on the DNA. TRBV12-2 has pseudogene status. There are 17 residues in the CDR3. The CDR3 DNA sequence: TGTGCAAGTCGCTTAGGCGGAAGAGGACAGGGAGACTACGAGCAGTACTTC. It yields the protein CASRLGGRGQGDYEQYF.

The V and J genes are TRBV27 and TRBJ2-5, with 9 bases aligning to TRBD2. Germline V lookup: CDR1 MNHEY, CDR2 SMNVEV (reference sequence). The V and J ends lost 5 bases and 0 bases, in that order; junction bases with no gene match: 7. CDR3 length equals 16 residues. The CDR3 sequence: CASSQTLAGNQETQYF. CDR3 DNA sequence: TGTGCCAGCAGTCAAACACTAGCGGGTAACCAAGAGACCCAGTACTTC.

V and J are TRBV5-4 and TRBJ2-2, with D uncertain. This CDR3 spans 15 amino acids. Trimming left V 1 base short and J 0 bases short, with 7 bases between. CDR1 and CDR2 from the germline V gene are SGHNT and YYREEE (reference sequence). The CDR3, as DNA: TGTGCCAGCAGCTTGCACAGCGCGAACACCGGGGAGCTGTTTTTT. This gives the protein CASSLHSANTGELFF.

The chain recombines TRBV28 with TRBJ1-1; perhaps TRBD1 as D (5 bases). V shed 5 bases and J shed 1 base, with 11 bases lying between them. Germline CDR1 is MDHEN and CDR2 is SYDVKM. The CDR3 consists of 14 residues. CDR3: CASSRPGGNTEAFF. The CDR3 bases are TGTGCCAGCAGTCGCCCGGGGGGGAACACTGAAGCTTTCTTT. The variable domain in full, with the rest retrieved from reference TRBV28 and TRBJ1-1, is DVKVTQSSRYLVKRTGEKVFLECVQDMDHENMFWYRQDPGLGLRLIYFSYDVKMKEKGDIPEGYSVSREKKERFSLILESASTNQTSMYLCASSRPGGNTEAFFGQGTRLTVV.

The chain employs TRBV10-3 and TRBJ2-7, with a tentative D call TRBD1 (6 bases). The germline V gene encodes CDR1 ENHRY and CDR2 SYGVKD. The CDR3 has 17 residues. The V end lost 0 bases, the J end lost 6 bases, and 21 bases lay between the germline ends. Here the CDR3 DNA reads TGTGCCATCAGTGAGTCAGGGGGTCCTTCACACTTATCCGAGCAGTACTTC. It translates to CAISESGGPSHLSEQYF.

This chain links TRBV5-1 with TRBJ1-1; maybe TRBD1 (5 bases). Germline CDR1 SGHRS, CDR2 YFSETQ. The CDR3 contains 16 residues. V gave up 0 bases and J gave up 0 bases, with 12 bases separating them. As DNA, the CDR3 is TGCGCCAGCAGCTTGGACATTATCAGGGTGAACACTGAAGCTTTCTTT. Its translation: CASSLDIIRVNTEAFF.

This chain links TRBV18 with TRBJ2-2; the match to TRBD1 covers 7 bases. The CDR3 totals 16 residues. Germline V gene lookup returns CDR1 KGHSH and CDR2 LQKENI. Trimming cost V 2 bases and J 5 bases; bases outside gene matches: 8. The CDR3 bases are TGTGCCAGCTCACCATTAGTTCCAGGGGGAACCGGGGAGCTGTTTTTT. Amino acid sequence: CASSPLVPGGTGELFF.

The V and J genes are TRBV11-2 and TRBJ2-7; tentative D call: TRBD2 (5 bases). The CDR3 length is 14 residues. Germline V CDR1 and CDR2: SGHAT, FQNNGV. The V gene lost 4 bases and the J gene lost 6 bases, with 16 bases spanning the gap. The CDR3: CASSYLGSSLEQYF. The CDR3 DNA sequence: TGTGCCAGCAGCTACCTGGGGTCTAGCCTCGAGCAGTACTTC.

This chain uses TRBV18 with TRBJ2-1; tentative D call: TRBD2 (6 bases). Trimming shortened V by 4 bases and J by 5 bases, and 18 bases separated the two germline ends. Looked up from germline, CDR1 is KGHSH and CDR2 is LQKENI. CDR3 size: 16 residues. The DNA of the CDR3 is TGTGCCAGCTCACTAAATCTAGCGACCCGAGACAATGAGCAGTTCTTC. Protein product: CASSLNLATRDNEQFF.